Given below is one T cell receptor beta chain in context. Libraries were prepared by immunoSEQ multiplex PCR; TCRdb keeps only in-frame clonotypes and omits some of them. The sample yields about 77,000 clones, around 92% seen once. Trimming took 7 bases from V and 5 from J, leaving 12 bases between them. The CDR3 covers 14 residues. CDR1 and CDR2 from the germline V gene are MNHEY and SMNVEV (reference sequence). The sample is drawn from a study of control samples from healthy donors and cancer patients. The sequence came from a woman aged 55 to 70 in good health. This rearrangement joins TRBV27 to TRBJ1-6, with D possibly matching TRBD1 (6 bases). The sequenced sample was blood. CDR3 nucleotide sequence: TGTGCCAGCAAGGGGGGTTGGGATAATTCACCCCTCCACTTT. Its translation is CASKGGWDNSPLHF.